Listed below are T cell receptor beta chains from one sample, sequenced in a study of HIV-infected patients and healthy controls. MiXCR, run by TCRdb on the 5' RACE reads, gives a single entry per CDR3 protein. The sample contains some 70,000 distinct CDR3 sequences, over 15% of which appear only once. Specimen: CD4+ T cells from blood. These receptors all stem from a human donor in good health. CDR3s include the opening cysteine and the closing phenylalanine or tryptophan. Fields, in order: clone size, J gene, D gene, V gene, CDR3 protein, CDR3 DNA. A D gene is named only where the DNA matches it firmly. Expanded clones get a size class; other rows say once, few or many, or leave the size out.

>-|TRBJ2-1|-|TRBV10-3
CAISQNLNVDNEQFF
TGTGCCATCAGTCAAAACTTAAATGTGGACAATGAGCAGTTCTTC
>-|TRBJ2-2|-|TRBV29-1
CSVAVGRNTGELFF
TGCAGCGTTGCGGTGGGCAGAAACACCGGGGAGCTGTTTTTT
>many|TRBJ1-2|TRBD1|TRBV12-3/TRBV12-4
CASSLKQGRDGYTF
TGTGCCAGCAGTTTAAAACAGGGGAGGGATGGCTACACCTTC
>few|TRBJ2-5|-|TRBV20-1
CSASDLGSVQETQYF
TGCAGTGCTTCAGATCTGGGGAGCGTCCAAGAGACCCAGTACTTC
>many|TRBJ2-5|TRBD2|TRBV6-6
CASGTPARGNQETQYF
TGTGCCAGCGGGACTCCAGCGCGGGGGAACCAAGAGACCCAGTACTTC
>-|TRBJ1-5|-|TRBV29-1
CSVARGRNQPQHF
TGCAGCGTTGCCAGGGGTCGGAATCAGCCCCAGCATTTT
>many|TRBJ1-2|-|TRBV20-1
CSAKSVYGYTF
TGCAGTGCCAAATCCGTCTATGGCTACACCTTC
>-|TRBJ2-3|-|TRBV5-1
CASSLAVASGTDTQYF
TGCGCCAGCAGCTTGGCCGTAGCTAGCGGCACAGATACGCAGTATTTT
>-|TRBJ1-1|-|TRBV5-6
CASSLVRGLQAFF
TGTGCCAGCAGCTTGGTGCGGGGCCTTCAAGCTTTCTTT
>once|TRBJ2-3|TRBD2|TRBV6-5
CASKRAGVRTDTQYF
TGTGCCAGCAAACGAGCGGGAGTGAGAACAGATACGCAGTATTTT
>-|TRBJ1-2|-|TRBV30
CAWAGGNYGYTF
TGTGCCTGGGCCGGGGGGAACTATGGCTACACCTTC
>few|TRBJ2-2|-|TRBV20-1
CSARKGGADTGELFF
TGCAGTGCTAGGAAGGGGGGCGCGGACACCGGGGAGCTGTTTTTT
>-|TRBJ1-5|-|TRBV10-3
CAISEGLSNQPQHF
TGTGCCATCAGTGAGGGACTGAGCAATCAGCCCCAGCATTTT
>few|TRBJ2-2|TRBD2|TRBV9
CASGGASGSVGELFF
TGTGCCAGCGGGGGGGCTAGCGGGAGCGTCGGGGAGCTGTTTTTT
>few|TRBJ2-3|-|TRBV24-1
CATSDKTLGTDTQYF
TGTGCCACCAGTGACAAGACCCTTGGCACAGATACGCAGTATTTT
>many|TRBJ1-4|-|TRBV4-3
CASSQEGVGGEKLFF
TGCGCCAGCAGCCAAGAAGGGGTCGGTGGGGAAAAACTGTTTTTT
>few|TRBJ1-2|TRBD1|TRBV20-1
CSATRGNGYTF
TGCAGTGCTACCAGGGGGAATGGCTACACCTTC
>many|TRBJ1-1|-|TRBV9
CASSPSVGATEAFF
TGTGCCAGCAGCCCTTCAGTGGGGGCCACTGAAGCTTTCTTT
>many|TRBJ2-3|TRBD1|TRBV12-5
CATNRGETDTQYF
TGTGCTACCAACAGGGGTGAGACAGATACGCAGTATTTT
>few|TRBJ2-1|TRBD2|TRBV9
CASSVGGRTSGSVREQFF
TGTGCCAGCAGCGTAGGAGGTAGGACTAGCGGGAGCGTACGGGAGCAGTTCTTC
>-|TRBJ2-5|-|TRBV6-2/TRBV6-3
CASTSANQETQYF
TGTGCCAGCACTAGCGCCAACCAAGAGACCCAGTACTTC
>many|TRBJ1-1|TRBD1|TRBV4-1
CASSQGQGANTEAFF
TGCGCCAGCAGCCAAGGACAGGGGGCGAACACTGAAGCTTTCTTT
>-|TRBJ1-2|-|TRBV29-1
CSVEGYGYTF
TGCAGCGTTGAAGGGTATGGCTACACCTTC
>once|TRBJ2-2|-|TRBV9
CASSLLPHTGELFF
TGTGCCAGCAGCCTCCTTCCCCACACCGGGGAGCTGTTTTTT
>few|TRBJ2-4|-|TRBV12-3/TRBV12-4
CASSPRTRGSIQYF
TGTGCCAGCAGCCCCCGAACTCGGGGAAGCATTCAGTACTTC
>many|TRBJ1-6|-|TRBV27
CASSLDSNSPLHF
TGTGCCAGCAGTTTGGATAGCAATTCACCCCTCCACTTT
>few|TRBJ1-6|-|TRBV7-3
CASSLNTRGSSPLHF
TGTGCCAGCAGCTTAAATACTAGGGGAAGTTCACCCCTCCACTTT
>-|TRBJ2-1|TRBD2|TRBV29-1
CSVDRGSSYNEQFF
TGCAGCGTTGATCGCGGGAGCTCCTACAATGAGCAGTTCTTC
>-|TRBJ2-3|TRBD2|TRBV5-5
CASSFPSGGAGTQYF
TGTGCCAGCAGCTTCCCCAGCGGGGGGGCCGGTACGCAGTATTTT
>-|TRBJ2-5|TRBD1|TRBV5-1
CASSLVNTGASPRETQYF
TGCGCCAGCAGCTTGGTAAATACAGGGGCGTCCCCCCGGGAGACCCAGTACTTC
>many|TRBJ2-3|-|TRBV29-1
CSVGPKGAGVRDTQYF
TGCAGCGTCGGACCCAAGGGGGCGGGAGTGAGGGATACGCAGTATTTT